The T cell receptor (beta chain) described here comes from a study of graft-versus-host responses after intestinal transplantation. Study background: Each recipient received anti-thymocyte globulin induction, then tacrolimus and steroids for three to four years. The study's findings and limits: Recipient marrow harbored GvH clones, some of which surfaced first in ileum or blood. Association was observed between peak circulating GvH clone levels and early post-transplant HvG declines.

About this clone itself: Antigen: not known.

The germline V gene has CDR1 MNHNS and CDR2 SASEGT. This CDR3 spans 15 amino acids. Trimming pared 1 base from V and 0 bases from J, leaving 9 bases between. TCRdb's table, derived via immunoSEQ multiplex PCR, lists solely in-frame clones and lacks some. Here the sample spans under 30,000 clones, 80% to 90% being singletons. The sample in question was PBMCs, obtained roughly 68 weeks after intestinal transplant. The chain is built from TRBV6-1 and TRBJ1-1; D remains ambiguous. This TCR derives from a human patient who received an intestinal transplant, so some T cells may come from the graft donor. In DNA, the CDR3 is TGTGCCAGCAGTGAAGTGGTGGGGTTGAACACTGAAGCTTTCTTT. It codes for CASSEVVGLNTEAFF.